These T cell receptor beta chains were read from a single sample in a study of spatial heterogeneity in lung cancer. TCRdb re-analysed the 5' RACE reads in MiXCR, keeping a single row per CDR3 protein. The repertoire includes 40,000 to 50,000 distinct CDR3 sequences, 10% to 13% of them detected once, and roughly 18% sits in the top ten. The sequencing here drew on PBMCs, taken at follow-up. Receptors were obtained from a female donor with early-stage non-small cell lung cancer. The CDR3 runs from the conserved cysteine through the conserved F or W. Each record gives: CDR3 protein, CDR3 DNA, clone size, J gene, V gene, D gene. D genes are given only for firm matches. Size is omitted from some rows. Given values are once, few, many or a class for expanded clones.

CDR3aa: CASSLSGGAGDIQYF; CDR3nt: TGTGCCAGCAGCCTCAGCGGGGGGGCCGGGGACATTCAGTACTTC; abundance: many; j_gene: TRBJ2-4; v_gene: TRBV13; d_gene: TRBD2
CDR3aa: CASSPGVGYPSYEQYF; CDR3nt: TGTGCCAGCAGCCCAGGCGTGGGGTACCCTTCCTACGAGCAGTACTTC; abundance: few; j_gene: TRBJ2-7; v_gene: TRBV7-9; d_gene: NA
CDR3aa: CASSSLGTSGGRGRETQYF; CDR3nt: TGTGCCAGCAGTTCCCTCGGGACTAGCGGGGGGCGAGGGAGGGAGACCCAGTACTTC; abundance: NA; j_gene: TRBJ2-5; v_gene: TRBV12-3/TRBV12-4; d_gene: TRBD2
CDR3aa: CSALGGTVLNEQFF; CDR3nt: TGCAGTGCTTTAGGGGGGACAGTTCTCAATGAGCAGTTCTTC; abundance: few; j_gene: TRBJ2-1; v_gene: TRBV20-1; d_gene: NA
CDR3aa: CAWSKEGTGSKNEQFF; CDR3nt: TGTGCCTGGAGTAAAGAGGGGACAGGGTCGAAAAATGAGCAGTTCTTC; abundance: many; j_gene: TRBJ2-1; v_gene: TRBV30; d_gene: TRBD1
CDR3aa: CASTEGGAVYEQYF; CDR3nt: TGTGCCAGCACCGAGGGGGGCGCGGTCTACGAGCAGTACTTC; abundance: many; j_gene: TRBJ2-7; v_gene: TRBV2; d_gene: NA
CDR3aa: CASSQGGQPNEKLFF; CDR3nt: TGTGCCAGCAGCCAAGGGGGACAGCCTAATGAAAAACTGTTTTTT; abundance: many; j_gene: TRBJ1-4; v_gene: TRBV3-1; d_gene: TRBD1
CDR3aa: CASSLRQTSSYNEQFF; CDR3nt: TGTGCCAGCAGCTTAAGGCAGACTAGCTCCTACAATGAGCAGTTCTTC; abundance: many; j_gene: TRBJ2-1; v_gene: TRBV7-6; d_gene: NA
CDR3aa: CASTRDLTGELFF; CDR3nt: TGTGCCAGCACGAGGGACCTCACCGGGGAGCTGTTTTTT; abundance: few; j_gene: TRBJ2-2; v_gene: TRBV2; d_gene: NA
CDR3aa: CASSLKGGGETQYF; CDR3nt: TGTGCCAGCAGCTTGAAGGGCGGGGGAGAGACCCAGTACTTC; abundance: NA; j_gene: TRBJ2-5; v_gene: TRBV5-4; d_gene: TRBD2
CDR3aa: CASSLAGTGDQLFF; CDR3nt: TGTGCCAGCAGCTTAGCGGGGACAGGGGACCAGCTGTTTTTT; abundance: many; j_gene: TRBJ1-4; v_gene: TRBV7-9; d_gene: TRBD1
CDR3aa: CASSLDSTIQYF; CDR3nt: TGTGCCAGCAGCTTAGATTCTACCATTCAGTACTTC; abundance: many; j_gene: TRBJ2-4; v_gene: TRBV7-3; d_gene: NA
CDR3aa: CASSLTGFYNEQFF; CDR3nt: TGTGCCAGCTCACTGACAGGGTTCTACAATGAGCAGTTCTTC; abundance: many; j_gene: TRBJ2-1; v_gene: TRBV18; d_gene: TRBD1
CDR3aa: CASSADRGPYNEQFF; CDR3nt: TGCGCCAGCAGCGCGGACAGGGGGCCATACAATGAGCAGTTCTTC; abundance: medium-sized; j_gene: TRBJ2-1; v_gene: TRBV5-1; d_gene: TRBD1
CDR3aa: CSAMVRGRENIQYF; CDR3nt: TGCAGTGCTATGGTCCGGGGAAGAGAAAACATTCAGTACTTC; abundance: many; j_gene: TRBJ2-4; v_gene: TRBV20-1; d_gene: NA